Each of the 27 T cell receptor beta chains below was sequenced from the same sample in a study of control samples from healthy donors and cancer patients. Here immunoSEQ multiplex PCR was the method, and the copy in TCRdb shows in-frame clones only, minus some. The sample contains 95,000 to 110,000 clones, around 88% of which appear only once. Sequencing was carried out using PBMCs. The receptor set was obtained from a man aged 55 to 70 with lung cancer.

The J gene is TRBJ1-2, the V gene TRBV6-6; maybe TRBD1 (6 bases). The V gene's germline CDR1 is MNHNY and CDR2 SVGAGI (reference sequence). Between the trimmed V and J ends, which lost 10 bases and 4 bases, there was a span of 19 bases. The CDR3 totals 14 residues. Written as DNA, the CDR3 is TGTGCCACCGATAAAACAGGGTCAGGCTATGGCTACACCTTC. Protein sequence: CATDKTGSGYGYTF.

This clone was observed a single time. V is TRBV30 and J is TRBJ1-1, with D perhaps matching TRBD1 (6 bases). The CDR3 sequence is 13 residues long. The germline V gene has CDR1 GTSNPN and CDR2 SVGIG (reference sequence). V lost 0 bases to trimming and J lost 3 bases, with 8 bases between them. CDR3 sequence: CAWSVGGDTEAFF. In DNA, the CDR3 is TGTGCCTGGAGTGTAGGGGGGGACACTGAAGCTTTCTTT.

The V and J genes are TRBV5-1 and TRBJ1-1, with TRBD1 identical over 8 bases. This CDR3 comprises 14 residues. Germline lookup yields CDR1 SGHRS and CDR2 YFSETQ. V trimming: 4 bases; J trimming: 1 base; junction bases outside the gene matches: 3. Here the CDR3 reads CASSRQGTNTEAFF. CDR3 coding DNA: TGCGCCAGCAGCCGACAGGGGACGAACACTGAAGCTTTCTTT.

The chain uses TRBV4-1 and TRBJ1-2; D is perhaps TRBD1 (6 bases). Germline-derived CDR1 and CDR2 are MGHRA and YSYEKL. Deletions cut 0 bases from V and 4 bases from J, with 15 bases between. The CDR3 covers 16 residues. This CDR3 reads CASSQDFKGGGYGYTF. The CDR3 DNA reads TGCGCCAGCAGCCAAGATTTCAAGGGGGGGGGCTATGGCTACACCTTC.

V gene TRBV18 combines with J gene TRBJ1-4; D not certain. CDR3 length equals 16 residues. Trimming left V 1 base short and J 0 bases short, with 9 bases between. Per germline, CDR1 KGHSH and CDR2 LQKENI. The CDR3 nucleotides read TGTGCCAGCTCACCACAGTGGGCCGCAACTAATGAAAAACTGTTTTTT. It translates to CASSPQWAATNEKLFF.

V gene TRBV7-2 combines with J gene TRBJ1-4, with TRBD1 as a possible D gene (5 bases). Germline CDR1 is SGHTA and CDR2 is FQGNSA. V dropped 6 bases and J dropped 7 bases, with 21 bases sitting between them. The length of the CDR3 is 16 residues. DNA of the CDR3: TGTGCCAGCAGGCCGGCTAGGGGCTCGGGCAGTGAAAAACTGTTTTTT. It codes for CASRPARGSGSEKLFF.

This clone has only a few counts. V usage is TRBV7-2 and J usage is TRBJ1-1, with 9 bases that match TRBD1. The CDR3 is 17 residues long. The germline CDR1 and CDR2 sequences are SGHTA and FQGNSA. The J segment lost 0 bases and the V segment lost 4 bases, leaving 9 bases of the junction unmatched. CDR3: CASSYKTGGHMNTEAFF. CDR3 nucleotides: TGTGCCAGCAGCTACAAGACAGGGGGTCACATGAACACTGAAGCTTTCTTT.

The genes are TRBV11-2 and TRBJ2-7; no reliable D call. Germline V gives CDR1 SGHAT, CDR2 FQNNGV. CDR3 length: 15 amino acids. With 0 bases removed from V and 1 base from J, the gap between germline ends came to 10 bases. This CDR3 is CASSLEGALSYEQYF. CDR3 bases: TGTGCCAGCAGCTTAGAAGGTGCACTGTCCTACGAGCAGTACTTC.

The CDR3 DNA sequence: TGTGCCAGCAGTTCCGGACAGGGCGGGCAGTACTTC. It specifies CASSSGQGGQYF. This chain uses TRBV12-3 or TRBV12-4 with TRBJ2-7; TRBD1 aligns across 8 bases. The CDR3 extends over 12 amino acids. J was trimmed by 9 bases and V by 4 bases; bases with no gene match: 5.

The chain combines TRBV11-1 with TRBJ2-6; D is undetermined. Per the germline V gene, CDR1 is SGHAT and CDR2 is FQDESV (reference sequence). The length of the CDR3 is 14 residues. Trimming cost V 5 bases and J 1 base, with 6 bases left between them. CDR3 residues: CASSPSSGANVLTF. In DNA, the CDR3 is TGTGCCAGCAGCCCGAGTTCTGGGGCCAACGTCCTGACTTTC.

The chain employs TRBV20-1 and TRBJ2-3; TRBD2 matches 8 bases. In germline, CDR1 is DFQATT, CDR2 SNEGSKA (reference sequence). V dropped 6 bases and J dropped 7; count of bases not matched to a gene: 6. This CDR3 is 12 amino acids long. Here the CDR3 reads CSASSGAYTQYF. CDR3 nucleotides: TGCAGTGCGAGTAGCGGGGCGTATACGCAGTATTTT.

This clone has a single count. As DNA, the CDR3 is TGCGCCAGCCGATTGAGACTACTGCCTAGCACAGATACGCAGTATTTT. Protein sequence: CASRLRLLPSTDTQYF. The V and J genes are TRBV5-1 and TRBJ2-3; D might be TRBD2 (5 bases). Germline CDR1 and CDR2: SGHRS and YFSETQ. V was trimmed by 7 bases and J by 0 bases, leaving 18 bases between them. The CDR3 covers 16 residues.

This clone was seen a single time. The genes are TRBV5-8 and TRBJ2-7; 8 bases match TRBD1. The CDR3 has 12 amino acids. Germline values: CDR1 SGHTS, CDR2 YDEGEE. V gave up 4 bases and J gave up 6 bases; unmatched junction bases: 3. The CDR3 spells CASSLTGGEQYV. In nucleotides, the CDR3 is TGTGCCAGCAGCCTCACAGGGGGCGAGCAGTACGTC.

The chain joins TRBV6-6 to TRBJ1-3; D ambiguous. From germline, CDR1 is MNHNY and CDR2 SVGAGI (reference sequence). This CDR3 is 13 amino acids long. With 7 bases removed from V and 4 bases from J, the gap between germline ends came to 11 bases. The CDR3 protein is CASMLLGGNTIYF. For the CDR3, the DNA is TGTGCCAGCATGTTGTTGGGCGGAAACACCATATATTTT.

The CDR3 region is CASSRKGVSGNTIYF. The CDR3 bases are TGTGCCAGCAGCCGCAAAGGGGTCTCTGGAAACACCATATATTTT. V is TRBV3-1 (or the pseudogene TRBV3-2) and J is TRBJ1-3; TRBD1 might be the D (5 bases). The CDR3 totals 15 residues. Trimming shortened V by 4 bases and J by 0 bases, and 10 bases separated the two germline ends. CDR1 LGHDT and CDR2 YNNKEL come from the germline V gene (reference sequence).

This clone appeared a single time. The CDR3 here is CASSSGLAGGPAEQFF. CDR3 coding DNA: TGTGCCAGCAGTTCCGGACTAGCGGGGGGGCCCGCCGAGCAGTTCTTC. This sequence joins TRBV6-2 or TRBV6-3 and TRBJ2-1, with TRBD2 matching 15 bases. V lost 4 bases, J lost 10 bases, and 8 bases stayed unmatched. Germline assignment: CDR1 MNHEY and CDR2 SVGEGT. The length of the CDR3 is 16 residues.

The V call is TRBV4-2, the J call TRBJ1-2, with TRBD1 matching over 8 bases. The CDR3 is 15 residues long. The V segment lost 2 bases and the J segment 5 bases; nucleotides outside the gene matches: 7. Germline CDR1 and CDR2: LGHNA and YNFKEQ. CDR3 in DNA: TGTGCCAGCAGCCAACCTGCCGGGACAGGATATGGCTACACCTTC. This gives the protein CASSQPAGTGYGYTF.

The V and J genes are TRBV30 and TRBJ2-1; D is undetermined. The germline V gene encodes CDR1 GTSNPN and CDR2 SVGIG (reference sequence). This CDR3 has 11 amino acids. The germline V and J ends were trimmed by 1 base and 11 bases, with 9 bases remaining between them. The CDR3 DNA reads TGTGCCTGGAGTGGGCTCGATCAGCAGTTCTTC. Its translation: CAWSGLDQQFF. Looking up the rest from reference TRBV30 and TRBJ2-1 gives the full variable domain: SQTIHQWPATLVQPVGSPLSLECTVEGTSNPNLYWYRQAAGRGLQLLFYSVGIGQISSEVPQNLSASRPQDRQFILSSKKLLLSDSGFYLCAWSGLDQQFFGPGTRLTVL.

The rearrangement links TRBV5-1 to TRBJ2-7, with 11 nucleotides matching TRBD1. Per the germline V gene, CDR1 is SGHRS and CDR2 is YFSETQ. V lost 5 bases to trimming and J lost 4 bases; unmatched junction nucleotides: 5. The CDR3 is 14 residues long. CDR3 sequence: CASSPGTGGYEQYV. CDR3 coding DNA: TGCGCCAGCAGTCCGGGGACAGGGGGTTACGAGCAGTACGTC.

J is TRBJ2-1 and V is TRBV15, with 10 nucleotides matching TRBD2. After removal of 1 base from V and 3 bases from J, the junction contained 9 bases not matched to a gene. The CDR3 loop spans 18 amino acids. Germline CDR1 reads LNHNV; CDR2 reads YYDKDF (reference sequence). This CDR3 is CATSRGLAGGSIYNEQFF. In DNA, the CDR3 is TGTGCCACCAGCAGAGGCTTAGCGGGGGGATCCATCTACAATGAGCAGTTCTTC.

The gene calls are TRBV5-1 and TRBJ1-1; TRBD1 agrees at 9 bases. The CDR3 is 15 amino acids. With 4 bases clipped from V and 3 bases from J, the junction kept 7 bases outside the gene matches. Per the germline V gene, CDR1 is SGHRS and CDR2 is YFSETQ. The CDR3 DNA reads as TGCGCCAGCAGCCATGGACAGGGGAGGGACACTGAAGCTTTCTTT. Amino acids: CASSHGQGRDTEAFF.

Details on this clone: Additional DNA sequences in this sample encode the identical CDR3. The chain couples TRBV6-4 to TRBJ1-5, with 8 bases aligning to TRBD1. CDR3 size: 14 residues. Germline V gene sequence: CDR1 MRHNA, CDR2 SNTAGT. J gave up 7 bases and V 5 bases, and 7 bases lay outside the gene matches. This chain's CDR3 is CASSPDRVGQPQHF. CDR3 in DNA: TGTGCCAGCAGTCCGGACAGGGTGGGGCAGCCCCAGCATTTT.

V and J are TRBV21-1 and TRBJ1-2. TRBV21-1 is shown as a pseudogene. The CDR3 length is 17 residues. The CDR3 region is CASSRSGTAGSNYGYTF. CDR3 in DNA: TGTGCCAGCAGCAGATCCGGGACGGCCGGCTCCAACTATGGCTACACCTTC.

V gene TRBV29-1 combines with J gene TRBJ1-1; TRBD1 matches at 7 bases. Germline V gives CDR1 SQVTM, CDR2 ANQGSEA. The CDR3 extends over 14 amino acids. Germline trimming cut 0 bases from V and 7 bases from J; bases unmatched to any gene: 8. CDR3 nucleotides: TGCAGCGTTGAAGATCGACAGGGCCACAGTGAAGCTTTCTTT. Protein: CSVEDRQGHSEAFF.

Only one count was recorded for this clone. The genes are TRBV6-5 and TRBJ1-2; no clear D gene. The CDR3 sequence is 12 residues long. In germline, CDR1 is MNHEY, CDR2 SVGAGI. Trimming took off 2 bases at V and 4 bases at J, with 5 bases between the two ends. Here the CDR3 reads CASSYIGYGYTF. The CDR3, as DNA: TGTGCCAGCAGTTACATTGGCTATGGCTACACCTTC.

This chain joins TRBV27 and TRBJ1-3; D might be TRBD1 (5 bases). This CDR3 has 16 residues. V was pared by 0 bases and J by 0 bases, with 9 bases between. Germline values: CDR1 MNHEY, CDR2 SMNVEV (reference sequence). The CDR3 is CASSLSFRGSGNTIYF. The CDR3 coding sequence is TGTGCCAGCAGTTTATCCTTTAGGGGCTCTGGAAACACCATATATTTT.

The chain links TRBV6-1 to TRBJ1-1, with D unresolved. CDR1 and CDR2 (germline): MNHNS, SASEGT. Trimming stripped 2 bases from V and 5 bases from J, with 12 bases between. This CDR3 is built from 14 residues. The CDR3 region is CASSELQRQTEAFF. The CDR3 bases are TGTGCCAGCAGTGAACTCCAGAGGCAAACTGAAGCTTTCTTT.